This T cell receptor beta chain is from a study of blood T cell repertoires in COVID-19. For the study at large: Collection of acute and convalescent COVID-19 samples took place in the United States, Italy and Spain. Sources were T cells, B-cell-depleted T cells, or PBMCs; the material itself was cDNA or gDNA.

The CDR3 is 17 amino acids. Authors' processing steps: Reference gene primer amplification yielded estimated nucleated cell counts. Data came from immunoSEQ multiplex PCR; TCRdb stores just in-frame clones and leaves some out. The V and J calls and clone size were taken over from that table, and D and trimming were inferred from the DNA. The data contain roughly 150,000 clones, approximately 90% of them singletons. This TCR was sampled from a woman aged 55-69 years with active COVID-19. The rearrangement uses TRBV21-1 and TRBJ2-3; no DNA check was done on the table's D call, TRBD2. TRBV21-1 is a listed pseudogene. Input material: peripheral blood. This CDR3 is CASSKGEGRGRTDTQYF. The CDR3, as DNA: TGTGCCAGCAGCAAAGGAGAGGGGAGGGGTCGCACAGATACGCAGTATTTT.